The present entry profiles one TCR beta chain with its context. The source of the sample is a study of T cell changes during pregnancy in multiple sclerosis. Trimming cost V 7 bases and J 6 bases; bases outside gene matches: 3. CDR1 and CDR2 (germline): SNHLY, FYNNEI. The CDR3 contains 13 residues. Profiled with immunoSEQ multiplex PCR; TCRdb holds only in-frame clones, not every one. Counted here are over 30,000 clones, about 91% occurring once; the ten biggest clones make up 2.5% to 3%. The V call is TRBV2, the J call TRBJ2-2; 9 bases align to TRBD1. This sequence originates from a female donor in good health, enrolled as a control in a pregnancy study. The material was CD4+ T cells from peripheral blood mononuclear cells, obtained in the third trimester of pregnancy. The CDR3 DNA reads TGTGCCAGCACCGGACAGGGGCCCGGGGAGCTGTTTTTT. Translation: CASTGQGPGELFF.